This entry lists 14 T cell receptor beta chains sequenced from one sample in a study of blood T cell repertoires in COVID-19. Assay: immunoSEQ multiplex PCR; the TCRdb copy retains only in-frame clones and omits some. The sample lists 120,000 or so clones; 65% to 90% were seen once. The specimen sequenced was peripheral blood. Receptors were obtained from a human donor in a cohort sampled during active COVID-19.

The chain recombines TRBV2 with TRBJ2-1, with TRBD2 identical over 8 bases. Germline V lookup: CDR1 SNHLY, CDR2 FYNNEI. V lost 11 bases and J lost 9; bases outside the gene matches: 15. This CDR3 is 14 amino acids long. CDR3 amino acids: CAAYTGEGLGEQFF. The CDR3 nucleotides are TGTGCCGCCTATACGGGGGAGGGACTAGGTGAGCAGTTCTTC.

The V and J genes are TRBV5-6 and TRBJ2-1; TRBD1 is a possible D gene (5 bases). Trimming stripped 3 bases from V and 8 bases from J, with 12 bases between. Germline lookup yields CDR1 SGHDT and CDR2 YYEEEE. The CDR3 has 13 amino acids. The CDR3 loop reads CASSWGLMDEQFF. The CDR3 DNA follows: TGTGCCAGCAGCTGGGGCCTTATGGATGAGCAGTTCTTC.

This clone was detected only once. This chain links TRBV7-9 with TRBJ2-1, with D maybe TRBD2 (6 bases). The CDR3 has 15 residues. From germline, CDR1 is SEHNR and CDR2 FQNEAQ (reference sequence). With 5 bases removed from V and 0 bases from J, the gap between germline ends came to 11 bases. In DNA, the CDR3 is TGTGCCAGCAGCCTTACCGGGGGCTCCTACAATGAGCAGTTCTTC. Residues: CASSLTGGSYNEQFF. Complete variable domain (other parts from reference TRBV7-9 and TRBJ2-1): DTGVSQNPRHKITKRGQNVTFRCDPISEHNRLYWYRQTLGQGPEFLTYFQNEAQLEKSRLLSDRFSAERPKGSFSTLEIQRTEQGDSAMYLCASSLTGGSYNEQFFGPGTRLTVL.

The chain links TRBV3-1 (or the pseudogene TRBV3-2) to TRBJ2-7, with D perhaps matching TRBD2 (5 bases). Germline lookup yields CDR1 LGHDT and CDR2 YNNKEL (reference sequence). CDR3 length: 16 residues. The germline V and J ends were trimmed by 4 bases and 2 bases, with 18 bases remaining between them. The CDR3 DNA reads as TGTGCCAGCAGCCTTCCCGGACTTATACCCCCCTACGAGCAGTACTTC. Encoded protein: CASSLPGLIPPYEQYF.

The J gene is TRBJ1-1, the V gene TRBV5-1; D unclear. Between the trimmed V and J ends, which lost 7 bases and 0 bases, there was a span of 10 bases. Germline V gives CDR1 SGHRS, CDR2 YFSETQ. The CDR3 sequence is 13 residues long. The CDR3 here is CASSSQVNTEAFF. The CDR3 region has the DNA TGCGCCAGCTCCTCCCAGGTGAACACTGAAGCTTTCTTT.

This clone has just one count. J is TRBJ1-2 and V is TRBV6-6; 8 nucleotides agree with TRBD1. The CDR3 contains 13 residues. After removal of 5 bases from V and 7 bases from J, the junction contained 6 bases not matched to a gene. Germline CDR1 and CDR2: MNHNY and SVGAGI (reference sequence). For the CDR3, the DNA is TGTGCCAGCAGTGCGGACAGGGCTCTTGGCTACACCTTC. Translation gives CASSADRALGYTF.

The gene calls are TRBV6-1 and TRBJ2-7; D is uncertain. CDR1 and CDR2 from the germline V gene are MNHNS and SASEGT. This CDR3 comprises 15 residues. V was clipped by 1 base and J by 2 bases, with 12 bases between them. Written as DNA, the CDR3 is TGTGCCAGCAGTGAAGGTTTGACAAGGACCTACGAGCAGTACTTC. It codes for CASSEGLTRTYEQYF.

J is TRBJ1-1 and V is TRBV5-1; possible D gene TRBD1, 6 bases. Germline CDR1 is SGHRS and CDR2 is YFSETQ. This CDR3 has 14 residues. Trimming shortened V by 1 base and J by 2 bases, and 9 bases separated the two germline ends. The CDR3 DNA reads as TGCGCCAGCAGCTTGCAGGGACACAACACTGAAGCTTTCTTT. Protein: CASSLQGHNTEAFF.

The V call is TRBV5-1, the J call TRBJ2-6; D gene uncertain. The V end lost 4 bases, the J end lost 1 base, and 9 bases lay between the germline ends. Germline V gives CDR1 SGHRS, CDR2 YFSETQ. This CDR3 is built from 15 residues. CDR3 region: CASSPSGSGANVLTF. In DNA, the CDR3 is TGCGCCAGCAGCCCGTCCGGGTCTGGGGCCAACGTCCTGACTTTC.

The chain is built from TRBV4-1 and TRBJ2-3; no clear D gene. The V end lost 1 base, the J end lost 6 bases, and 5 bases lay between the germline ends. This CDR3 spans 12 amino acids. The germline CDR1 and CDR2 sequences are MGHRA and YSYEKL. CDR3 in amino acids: CASSQGQDTQYF. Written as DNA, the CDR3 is TGCGCCAGCAGCCAAGGGCAGGATACGCAGTATTTT.

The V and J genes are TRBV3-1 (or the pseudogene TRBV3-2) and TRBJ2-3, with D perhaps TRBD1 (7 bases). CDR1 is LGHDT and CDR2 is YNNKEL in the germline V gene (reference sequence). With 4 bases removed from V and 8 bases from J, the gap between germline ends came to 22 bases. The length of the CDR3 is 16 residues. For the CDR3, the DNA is TGTGCCAGCAGCCCTTGGAGCAGGGGGGATACGGGTACGCAGTATTTT. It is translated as CASSPWSRGDTGTQYF.

The CDR3 DNA follows: TGTGCCAGCAGCCCCGGTTCCACGGGACTCTTTAGTGAGCAGTTCTTC. Protein sequence: CASSPGSTGLFSEQFF. The V and J genes are TRBV5-4 and TRBJ2-1; D may be TRBD2 (6 bases). The V gene lost 4 bases and the J gene lost 9 bases, with 23 bases spanning the gap. The CDR3 runs to 16 residues. Germline CDR1 and CDR2: SGHNT and YYREEE (reference sequence).

This CDR3 is CASSQDGTFRTDTQYF. The CDR3 bases are TGTGCCAGCAGCCAAGATGGGACTTTCCGTACAGATACGCAGTATTTT. The rearrangement joins TRBV7-8 to TRBJ2-3, with D possibly matching TRBD2 (6 bases). This CDR3 contains 16 residues. Trimming cost V 5 bases and J 3 bases, with 18 bases left between them. Germline V CDR1 and CDR2: SGHVS, FQNEAQ.

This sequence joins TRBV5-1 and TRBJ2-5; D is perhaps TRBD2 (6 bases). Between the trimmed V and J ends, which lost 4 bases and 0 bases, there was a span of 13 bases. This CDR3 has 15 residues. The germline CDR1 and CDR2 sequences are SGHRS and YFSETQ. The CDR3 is CASSPSRDYQETQYF. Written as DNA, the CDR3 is TGCGCCAGCAGCCCGTCCCGGGACTACCAAGAGACCCAGTACTTC.